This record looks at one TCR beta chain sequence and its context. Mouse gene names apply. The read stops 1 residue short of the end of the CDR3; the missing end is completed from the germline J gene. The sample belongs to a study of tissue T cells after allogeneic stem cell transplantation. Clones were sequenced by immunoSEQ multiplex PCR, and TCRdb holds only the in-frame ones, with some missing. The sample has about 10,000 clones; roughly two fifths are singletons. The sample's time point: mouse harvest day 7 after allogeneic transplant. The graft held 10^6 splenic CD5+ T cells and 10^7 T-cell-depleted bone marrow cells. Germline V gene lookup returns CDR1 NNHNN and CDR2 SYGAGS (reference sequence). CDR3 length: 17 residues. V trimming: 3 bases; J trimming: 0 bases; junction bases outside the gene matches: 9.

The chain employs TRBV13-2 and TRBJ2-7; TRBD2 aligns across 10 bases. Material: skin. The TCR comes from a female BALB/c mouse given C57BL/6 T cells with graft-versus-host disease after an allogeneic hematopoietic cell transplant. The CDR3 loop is CASGGPLGGVSSYEQYF. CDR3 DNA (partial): TGTGCCAGCGGTGGTCCACTGGGGGGGGTGAGCTCCTATGAACAGTAC.